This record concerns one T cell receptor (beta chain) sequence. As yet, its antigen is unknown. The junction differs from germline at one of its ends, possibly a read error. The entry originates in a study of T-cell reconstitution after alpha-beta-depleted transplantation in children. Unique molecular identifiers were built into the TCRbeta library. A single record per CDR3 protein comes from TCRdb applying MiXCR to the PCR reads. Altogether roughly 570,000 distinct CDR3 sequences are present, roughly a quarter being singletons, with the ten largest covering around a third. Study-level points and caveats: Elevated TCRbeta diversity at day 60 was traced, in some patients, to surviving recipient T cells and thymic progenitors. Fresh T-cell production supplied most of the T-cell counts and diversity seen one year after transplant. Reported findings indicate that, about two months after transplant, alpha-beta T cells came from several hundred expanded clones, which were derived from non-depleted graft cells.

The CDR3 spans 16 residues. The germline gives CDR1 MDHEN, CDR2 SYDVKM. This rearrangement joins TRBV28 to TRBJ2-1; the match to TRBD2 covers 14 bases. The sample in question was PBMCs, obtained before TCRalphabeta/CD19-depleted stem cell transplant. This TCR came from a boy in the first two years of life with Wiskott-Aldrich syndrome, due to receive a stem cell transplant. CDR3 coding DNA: TGTGCCAGCAGTCCGACTAGCGGGAGGGCGTCCAATGACCAGTTCTTC. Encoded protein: CASSPTSGRASNDQFF.